This TCR beta chain was observed in a study of blood T cell repertoires in COVID-19. Seattle enrolled patients during active infection and tracked them longitudinally. The method was immunoSEQ multiplex PCR; TCRdb's version includes in-frame clones alone and lacks a portion of them. The table records nearly 350,000 clones, around 87% of them present only once. Sequencing was carried out using peripheral blood. The TCR originated in a woman aged 45-60 years with COVID-19, enrolled during active disease.

The CDR3 region is CASNRAGANVLTF. Here the CDR3 DNA reads TGTGCCAGCAACAGAGCTGGGGCCAACGTCCTGACTTTC. This sequence joins TRBV6-5 and TRBJ2-6; D not resolved. Germline values: CDR1 MNHEY, CDR2 SVGAGI. CDR3 size: 13 residues. The V and J ends lost 7 bases and 2 bases respectively, with 6 bases between them.